These 7 T cell receptor beta chains were sequenced from one sample in a study of blood T cell repertoires in COVID-19. This table comes from immunoSEQ multiplex PCR, and its TCRdb copy is limited to in-frame clones, with some not included. The table lists about 97,000 clones, about 90% of them singletons. The sample consisted of peripheral blood. The receptors stem from a man aged 50 or older with active COVID-19.

This clone was counted a single time. The chain carries TRBV5-4 and TRBJ1-3; possibly TRBD1 for D (5 bases). There are 15 residues in the CDR3. The germline V and J ends were trimmed by 4 bases and 7 bases, with 18 bases remaining between them. Germline V gene sequence: CDR1 SGHNT, CDR2 YYREEE (reference sequence). The CDR3 DNA sequence: TGTGCCAGCAGCCAGCCTGGGGCAGGCTTGAACACCATATATTTT. Protein sequence: CASSQPGAGLNTIYF.

This chain links TRBV7-3 with TRBJ1-1, with D uncertain. CDR1 is SGHTA and CDR2 is FQGTGA in the germline V gene. The CDR3 consists of 17 residues. Trimming shortened V by 4 bases and J by 4 bases, and 22 bases separated the two germline ends. The CDR3 nucleotides read TGTGCCAGCAGCTCCGGCCCTGGAGGGCGCGATGGCACTGAAGCTTTCTTT. Translated, it gives CASSSGPGGRDGTEAFF.

V and J are TRBV6-2 or TRBV6-3 and TRBJ2-1; 7 bases line up with TRBD2. CDR1 and CDR2 from the germline V gene are MNHEY and SVGEGT. V trimming: 6 bases; J trimming: 4 bases; junction bases outside the gene matches: 9. The CDR3 loop spans 15 amino acids. The DNA for the CDR3 is TGTGCCAGCAGCGCCGAGCGGGGCAATTACAATGAGCAGTTCTTC. This sequence encodes CASSAERGNYNEQFF.

In DNA, the CDR3 is TGTGCCAGTAGTCCACAACAGGGTAATCAGCCCCAGCATTTT. As protein: CASSPQQGNQPQHF. V gene TRBV19 combines with J gene TRBJ1-5, with D possibly matching TRBD1 (6 bases). The CDR3 length is 14 residues. Germline CDR1 reads LNHDA; CDR2 reads SQIVND (reference sequence). Trimming left V 5 bases short and J 4 bases short, with 12 bases between.

This clone has more than one count but fewer than ten. The chain joins TRBV7-6 to TRBJ1-2; D unclear. From germline, CDR1 is SGHVS and CDR2 FNYEAQ. The CDR3 spans 15 residues. The germline V and J ends were trimmed by 1 base and 6 bases, with 15 bases remaining between them. The CDR3 here is CASSLGSFALDGYTF. In DNA, the CDR3 is TGTGCCAGCAGCTTAGGCAGTTTTGCCCTGGATGGCTACACCTTC.

The genes are TRBV7-2 and TRBJ2-7; 8 positions match TRBD2. Per the germline V gene, CDR1 is SGHTA and CDR2 is FQGNSA. After removal of 5 bases from V and 4 bases from J, the junction contained 13 bases not matched to a gene. The CDR3 is 16 residues long. This CDR3 reads CASSPPGLVNLYEQYF. The DNA for the CDR3 is TGTGCCAGCAGCCCCCCGGGACTAGTAAATCTGTACGAGCAGTACTTC.

J is TRBJ2-7 and V is TRBV9; 10 bases are shared with TRBD1. The germline V gene has CDR1 SGDLS and CDR2 YYNGEE. The CDR3 runs to 14 residues. The J segment lost 4 bases and the V segment lost 3 bases, leaving 4 bases of the junction unmatched. The DNA for the CDR3 is TGTGCCAGCAGCGCCGGGACAGGGGAATACGAGCAGTACTTC. This gives the protein CASSAGTGEYEQYF. The full variable domain, completed using reference TRBV9 and TRBJ2-7, is DSGVTQTPKHLITATGQRVTLRCSPRSGDLSVYWYQQSLDQGLQFLIQYYNGEERAKGNILERFSAQQFPDLHSELNLSSLELGDSALYFCASSAGTGEYEQYFGPGTRLTVT.